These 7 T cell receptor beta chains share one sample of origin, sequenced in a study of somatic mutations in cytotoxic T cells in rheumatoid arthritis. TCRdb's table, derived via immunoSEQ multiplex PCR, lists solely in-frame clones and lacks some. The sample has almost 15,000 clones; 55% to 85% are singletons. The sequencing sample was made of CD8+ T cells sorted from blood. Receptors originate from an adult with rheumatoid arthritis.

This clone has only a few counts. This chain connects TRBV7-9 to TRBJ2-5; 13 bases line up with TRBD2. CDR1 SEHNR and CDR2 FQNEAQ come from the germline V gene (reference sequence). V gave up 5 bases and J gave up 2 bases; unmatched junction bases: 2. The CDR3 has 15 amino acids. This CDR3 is CASSETSGGQETQYF. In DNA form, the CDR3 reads TGTGCCAGCAGCGAGACTAGCGGGGGGCAAGAGACCCAGTACTTC.

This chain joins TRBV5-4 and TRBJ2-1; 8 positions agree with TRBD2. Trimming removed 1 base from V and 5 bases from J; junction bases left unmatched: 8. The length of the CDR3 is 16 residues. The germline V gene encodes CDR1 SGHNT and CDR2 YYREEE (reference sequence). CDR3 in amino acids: CASSLYTGGLDNEQFF. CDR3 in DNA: TGTGCCAGCAGCTTGTATACGGGGGGGCTTGACAATGAGCAGTTCTTC.

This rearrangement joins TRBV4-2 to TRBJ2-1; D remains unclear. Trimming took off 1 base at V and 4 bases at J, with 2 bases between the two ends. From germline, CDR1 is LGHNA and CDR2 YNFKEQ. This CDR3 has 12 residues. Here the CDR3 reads CASSQGYNEQFF. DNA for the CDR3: TGTGCCAGCAGCCAAGGTTACAATGAGCAGTTCTTC.

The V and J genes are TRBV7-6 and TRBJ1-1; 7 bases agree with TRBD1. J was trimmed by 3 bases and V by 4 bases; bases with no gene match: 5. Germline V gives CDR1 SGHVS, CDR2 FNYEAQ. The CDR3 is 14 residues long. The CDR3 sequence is CASSSRDRHTEAFF. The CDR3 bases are TGTGCCAGCAGCTCGCGGGACAGACACACTGAAGCTTTCTTT.

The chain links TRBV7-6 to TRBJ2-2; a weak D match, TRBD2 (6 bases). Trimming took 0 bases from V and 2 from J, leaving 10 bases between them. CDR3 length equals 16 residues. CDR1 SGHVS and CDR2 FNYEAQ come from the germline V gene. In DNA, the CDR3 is TGTGCCAGCAGCTTAGCGGGGACTTCTAACACCGGGGAGCTGTTTTTT. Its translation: CASSLAGTSNTGELFF. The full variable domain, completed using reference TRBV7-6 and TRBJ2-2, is GAGVSQSPRYKVTKRGQDVALRCDPISGHVSLYWYRQALGQGPEFLTYFNYEAQQDKSGLPNDRFSAERPEGSISTLTIQRTEQRDSAMYRCASSLAGTSNTGELFFGEGSRLTVL.

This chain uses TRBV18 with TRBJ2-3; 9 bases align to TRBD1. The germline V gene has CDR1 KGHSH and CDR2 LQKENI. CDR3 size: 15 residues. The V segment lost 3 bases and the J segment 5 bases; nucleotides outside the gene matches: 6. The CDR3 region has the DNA TGTGCCAGCTCACCTACAGGGGGCGGTGGAGATACGCAGTATTTT. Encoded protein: CASSPTGGGGDTQYF.

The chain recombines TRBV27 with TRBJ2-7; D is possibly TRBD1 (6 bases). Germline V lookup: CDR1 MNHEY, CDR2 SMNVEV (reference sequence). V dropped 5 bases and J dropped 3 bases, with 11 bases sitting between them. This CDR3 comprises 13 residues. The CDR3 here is CASSLTDSYEQYF. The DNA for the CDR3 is TGTGCCAGCAGTCTCACGGACAGCTACGAGCAGTACTTC.